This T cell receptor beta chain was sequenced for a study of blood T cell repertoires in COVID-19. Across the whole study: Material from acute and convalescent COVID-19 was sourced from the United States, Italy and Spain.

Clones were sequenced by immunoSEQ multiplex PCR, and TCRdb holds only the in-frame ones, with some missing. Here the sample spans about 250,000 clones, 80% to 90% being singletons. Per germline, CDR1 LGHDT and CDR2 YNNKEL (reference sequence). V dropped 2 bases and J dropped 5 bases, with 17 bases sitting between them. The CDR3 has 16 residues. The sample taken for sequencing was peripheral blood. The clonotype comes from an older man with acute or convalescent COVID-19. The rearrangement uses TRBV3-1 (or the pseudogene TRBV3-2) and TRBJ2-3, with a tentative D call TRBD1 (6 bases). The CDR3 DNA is TGTGCCAGCAGCCAAATTCTGAACGCAGGGGAAGATACGCAGTATTTT. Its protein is CASSQILNAGEDTQYF.